Presented here are 6 T cell receptor beta chains from one specimen sequenced in a study of T cell responses to AZD1222 COVID-19 vaccine (dated by TCRdb to 2020 to 2023). The library came from the immunoSEQ multiplex PCR assay. TCRdb obtained this table from immuneACCESS and retained in-frame rearrangements with V and J assigned. These tables miss some clones; where compared with another copy, unresolved V genes account for less than half of the shortfall, and the remainder is unexplained. The sample table contains fewer than 75,000 clones; only one count was recorded for around nine tenths of them. Of the sample, approximately 6.3% is held by the ten largest clones. This specimen's time point label, interpreted: about 28 days (+/-7) after the second vaccine dose. According to the study, the label for this sample's treatment or condition signals: meningococcal conjugate vaccine given as trial control.

The sample consisted of peripheral blood, taken 28 days after the second dose of the MenACWY control vaccine. Receptors originate from an adult who received the MenACWY meningococcal vaccine as a control.

This chain links TRBV4-2 with TRBJ1-5; D gene ambiguous. Trimming took off 0 bases at V and 5 bases at J, with 5 bases between the two ends. Per the germline V gene, CDR1 is LGHNA and CDR2 is YNFKEQ. The CDR3 sequence is 13 residues long. CDR3 sequence (DNA): TGTGCCAGCAGCCAAGATCAGGATCAGCCCCAGCATTTT. The encoded protein is CASSQDQDQPQHF.

The genes are TRBV2 and TRBJ1-5; no reliable D call. This CDR3 comprises 15 residues. The V gene's germline CDR1 is SNHLY and CDR2 FYNNEI. Trimming removed 5 bases at V and 4 bases at J, with 15 bases between. The CDR3 protein is CASSPQSTVNQPQHF. In DNA, the CDR3 is TGTGCCAGCAGTCCTCAGTCAACAGTAAATCAGCCCCAGCATTTT.

CDR3: CASSSDSYGYTF. CDR3 nucleotide sequence: TGTGCCAGCAGCTCCGACAGCTATGGCTACACCTTC. V and J are TRBV7-9 and TRBJ1-2; D possibly corresponds to TRBD1 (5 bases). V shed 4 bases and J shed 4 bases, with 7 bases lying between them. Germline V gene sequence: CDR1 SEHNR, CDR2 FQNEAQ (reference sequence). There are 12 residues in the CDR3. The full variable domain, rest sourced from reference TRBV7-9 and TRBJ1-2, is DTGVSQNPRHKITKRGQNVTFRCDPISEHNRLYWYRQTLGQGPEFLTYFQNEAQLEKSRLLSDRFSAERPKGSFSTLEIQRTEQGDSAMYLCASSSDSYGYTFGSGTRLTVV.

V and J are TRBV15 and TRBJ1-5; no definite D call. V lost 6 bases and J 0 bases, leaving 6 bases between the germline ends. Germline CDR1 and CDR2: LNHNV and YYDKDF (reference sequence). The CDR3 covers 13 residues. The CDR3 bases are TGTGCCACCAGGATGGATAGCAATCAGCCCCAGCATTTT. Its translation: CATRMDSNQPQHF.

V and J are TRBV24-1 and TRBJ2-2; a weak D match, TRBD2 (5 bases). V gave up 2 bases and J gave up 2 bases, with 14 bases separating them. Germline lookup yields CDR1 KGHDR and CDR2 SFDVKD. This CDR3 has 17 amino acids. CDR3 residues: CATSDYEGVFNTGELFF. As DNA, the CDR3 is TGTGCCACCAGTGATTACGAGGGAGTTTTTAACACCGGGGAGCTGTTTTTT.

The chain couples TRBV7-2 to TRBJ1-6; TRBD1 is a possible D gene (6 bases). Germline V CDR1 and CDR2: SGHTA, FQGNSA. The V gene lost 1 base and the J gene lost 14 bases, with 18 bases spanning the gap. The CDR3 totals 15 residues. CDR3 protein: CASSLGSGGRATLHF. DNA for the CDR3: TGTGCCAGCAGCTTAGGATCCGGGGGCCGCGCCACCCTCCACTTT.